The next 22 T cell receptor beta chains were all read from a single sample in a study of T cells after yellow fever vaccination. TCRdb analysed the 5' RACE reads with MiXCR anew, one entry per CDR3 protein. This sample has almost 600,000 distinct CDR3 sequences, with around an eighth found just once. The sample was PBMCs, taken on the day of the yellow fever booster vaccination. Source of these receptors: a man younger than 40 who received the YFV17D yellow fever vaccine.

The V gene is TRBV12-3 or TRBV12-4, the J gene TRBJ1-2, with D uncertain. The V and J ends lost 6 bases and 3 bases respectively, with 11 bases between them. CDR3 length: 13 amino acids. The CDR3 loop reads CASSWAGDYGYTF. The CDR3 DNA reads as TGTGCCAGCAGCTGGGCTGGTGACTATGGCTACACCTTC.

The sample holds a few counts of this clonotype. The chain carries TRBV6-5 and TRBJ2-7; D gene ambiguous. Trimming removed 0 bases at V and 5 bases at J, with 8 bases between. Looked up from germline, CDR1 is MNHEY and CDR2 is SVGAGI. The CDR3 covers 13 residues. CDR3 in amino acids: CASSYSAGNEQYF. For the CDR3, the DNA is TGTGCCAGCAGTTACTCGGCTGGAAACGAGCAGTACTTC.

The chain couples TRBV7-3 to TRBJ1-1; D is undetermined. The CDR3 length is 13 residues. The germline V and J ends were trimmed by 2 bases and 0 bases, with 4 bases remaining between them. Germline CDR1 and CDR2: SGHTA and FQGTGA. The CDR3 DNA reads TGTGCCAGCAGCTTATGGATGAACACTGAAGCTTTCTTT. Translation gives CASSLWMNTEAFF.

This clonotype has just a few counts. J is TRBJ2-1 and V is TRBV6-4; tentatively, D is TRBD1 or TRBD2 (5 bases each). The CDR3 extends over 17 amino acids. Per germline, CDR1 MRHNA and CDR2 SNTAGT. Trimming took off 0 bases at V and 8 bases at J, with 20 bases between the two ends. CDR3 in DNA: TGTGCCAGCAGTGACTCAGGTGGGACGGGACGCGGGTATGAGCAGTTCTTC. Its protein product is CASSDSGGTGRGYEQFF.

This clonotype occurred a few times. The chain joins TRBV29-1 to TRBJ2-1; 7 bases agree with TRBD2. This CDR3 contains 15 residues. Germline V gene sequence: CDR1 SQVTM, CDR2 ANQGSEA. V trimming: 5 bases; J trimming: 5 bases; junction bases outside the gene matches: 12. The CDR3 here is CSVRARLAADNEQFF. CDR3 nucleotides: TGCAGCGTTCGGGCAAGACTAGCCGCGGACAATGAGCAGTTCTTC.

The V and J genes are TRBV7-2 and TRBJ2-2; 7 nucleotides align to TRBD1. The CDR3 extends over 15 amino acids. In germline, CDR1 is SGHTA, CDR2 FQGNSA. V shed 4 bases and J 7 bases; nucleotides not matched to a gene: 9. As DNA, the CDR3 is TGTGCCAGCAGCTCCGAGGGGGCCGTCGGCGGGGAGCTGTTTTTT. Translating it yields CASSSEGAVGGELFF.

The rearrangement joins TRBV3-1 to TRBJ1-3; 7 positions match TRBD1. V shed 3 bases and J 2 bases; nucleotides not matched to a gene: 4. CDR1 and CDR2 from the germline V gene are LGHDT and YNNKEL (reference sequence). CDR3 length equals 15 residues. CDR3 DNA sequence: TGTGCCAGCAGCCAGCCGACAGGGACTGGAAACACCATATATTTT. As protein: CASSQPTGTGNTIYF.

This clonotype was seen only a few times. The V gene is TRBV5-6, the J gene TRBJ2-1; D is unresolved. The CDR3 covers 11 residues. The V end was cut by 4 bases, the J end by 8 bases, with 7 bases between. CDR1 and CDR2 (germline): SGHDT, YYEEEE. The CDR3 protein is CASSRIHEQFF. The CDR3 DNA is TGTGCCAGCAGCCGAATCCATGAGCAGTTCTTC.

This clonotype turned up a few times. The chain links TRBV7-4 to TRBJ2-7, with 13 bases matching TRBD2. Germline lookup yields CDR1 SGHVT and CDR2 SQSDAQ. The CDR3 contains 17 residues. The junction had 3 bases not matched to a gene; V was cut back by 1 base and J by 0 bases. The CDR3: CASSLGLAGGNSYEQYF. DNA for the CDR3: TGTGCCAGCAGCTTAGGACTAGCGGGAGGCAACTCCTACGAGCAGTACTTC.

This rearrangement joins TRBV27 to TRBJ1-1; 10 bases align to TRBD1. This CDR3 contains 17 residues. After removal of 4 bases from V and 2 bases from J, the junction contained 10 bases not matched to a gene. The germline V gene has CDR1 MNHEY and CDR2 SMNVEV (reference sequence). Written as DNA, the CDR3 is TGTGCCAGCAGTTGGGTCGGACAGGGGGAGACCAACACTGAAGCTTTCTTT. Protein sequence: CASSWVGQGETNTEAFF.

There are a few counts of this clonotype. V and J are TRBV7-9 and TRBJ2-1; TRBD2 aligns across 9 bases. This CDR3 region has 17 residues. CDR1 SEHNR and CDR2 FQNEAQ come from the germline V gene (reference sequence). The V gene end was trimmed by 3 bases and the J gene end by 9 bases; junction bases not matched to a gene: 15. Here the CDR3 reads CASSFFPRASGKGEQFF. CDR3 coding DNA: TGTGCCAGCAGCTTTTTTCCGCGGGCTAGCGGGAAGGGTGAGCAGTTCTTC.

This clonotype showed up many times. The genes are TRBV9 and TRBJ2-7; 7 nucleotides match TRBD2. J lost 0 bases, V lost 1 base, and 4 bases had no gene match. The germline V gene encodes CDR1 SGDLS and CDR2 YYNGEE. The CDR3 is 15 amino acids. CDR3 protein: CASSVSGGSSYEQYF. The CDR3 bases are TGTGCCAGCAGCGTAAGCGGCGGGAGCTCCTACGAGCAGTACTTC.

This clonotype was seen a few times. CDR3 nucleotide sequence: TGCAGCGCTAAGGACAGGCACAGAGGAACGCAGTATTTT. Translation: CSAKDRHRGTQYF. V usage is TRBV29-1 and J usage is TRBJ2-3; 7 nucleotides align to TRBD1. V lost 7 bases, J lost 9 bases, and 13 bases stayed unmatched. The CDR3 has 13 residues. Per germline, CDR1 SQVTM and CDR2 ANQGSEA.

This clonotype showed up many times. This sequence joins TRBV5-5 and TRBJ2-3, with 7 bases that match TRBD2. V was pared by 4 bases and J by 1 base, with 12 bases of the junction left unmatched. CDR1 is SGHKS, CDR2 YYEKEE, per germline (reference sequence). The CDR3 totals 17 residues. The CDR3 DNA reads as TGTGCCAGCAGCCCCCACCCGGCGGGAGCCCGCACAGATACGCAGTATTTT. Translating gives CASSPHPAGARTDTQYF.

The rearrangement joins TRBV29-1 to TRBJ2-7; tentative D call: TRBD1 (5 bases). The V end lost 7 bases, the J end lost 3 bases, and 22 bases lay between the germline ends. Germline CDR1 and CDR2: SQVTM and ANQGSEA. The CDR3 covers 15 residues. This CDR3 is CSALSDTNLHYEQYF. CDR3 DNA sequence: TGCAGCGCCCTATCGGACACGAACCTTCACTACGAGCAGTACTTC.

The V and J genes are TRBV28 and TRBJ1-5; D call uncertain. With 4 bases removed from V and 11 bases from J, the gap between germline ends came to 12 bases. CDR3 length equals 12 residues. Per germline, CDR1 MDHEN and CDR2 SYDVKM. The CDR3 sequence is CASSSSEMAQHF. In DNA form, the CDR3 reads TGTGCCAGCAGTTCCTCGGAGATGGCCCAGCATTTT.

This clonotype was observed a few times. Written as DNA, the CDR3 is TGTGCCAGCAGTTACTCGACTAGCGGGAGGGCCTTCAATGAGCAGTTCTTC. Its translation: CASSYSTSGRAFNEQFF. V gene TRBV6-5 combines with J gene TRBJ2-1; 14 bases are shared with TRBD2. Trimming cost V 0 bases and J 6 bases; bases outside gene matches: 4. This CDR3 is built from 17 residues. CDR1 MNHEY and CDR2 SVGAGI come from the germline V gene.

This chain joins TRBV20-1 and TRBJ1-2; no definite D call. CDR3 size: 10 residues. Between the trimmed V and J ends, which lost 1 base and 7 bases, there was a span of 4 bases. Germline V gene data show CDR1 as DFQATT and CDR2 as SNEGSKA (reference sequence). This CDR3 reads CSARAGGYTF. CDR3 coding DNA: TGCAGTGCTAGAGCGGGTGGCTACACCTTC.

This chain connects TRBV7-2 to TRBJ1-5, with D unclear. Trimming left V 1 base short and J 3 bases short, with 10 bases between. Germline V gives CDR1 SGHTA, CDR2 FQGNSA. This CDR3 has 15 amino acids. The CDR3 protein is CASSLGSSNNQPQHF. The CDR3 nucleotides are TGTGCCAGCAGCTTAGGTTCTTCGAACAATCAGCCCCAGCATTTT.

The CDR3 is CASRRQGVNTGELFF. The CDR3 nucleotides read TGTGCCAGCAGGCGACAGGGGGTGAACACCGGGGAGCTGTTTTTT. The chain recombines TRBV12-3 or TRBV12-4 with TRBJ2-2; 9 bases are a match to TRBD1. V lost 6 bases to trimming and J lost 1 base; unmatched junction nucleotides: 3. The CDR3 extends over 15 amino acids.

This clonotype occurred many times. An end of the junction does not agree with germline; a read error may underlie this. This chain links TRBV5-1 with TRBJ2-3; TRBD2 matches at 7 bases. This CDR3 is 15 amino acids long. Germline values: CDR1 SGHRS, CDR2 YFSETQ. The CDR3 bases are TGTGCCAGCAGCTTATCTAGCGGTAGCACAGATACGCAGTATTTT. It codes for CASSLSSGSTDTQYF.

The rearrangement joins TRBV6-1 to TRBJ2-3; D may match TRBD1 or TRBD2 (6 bases each). This CDR3 is built from 13 residues. Trimming stripped 6 bases from V and 6 bases from J, with 13 bases between. The germline CDR1 and CDR2 sequences are MNHNS and SASEGT. As DNA, the CDR3 is TGTGCCAGCAGCCCGGAGGGGGACGATACGCAGTATTTT. Its protein is CASSPEGDDTQYF.